This T cell receptor beta chain was identified during a study of Graves' ophthalmopathy and Graves' hyperthyroidism. Study outcomes and limitations: Most thyroid clonotypes with frequency above 0.001 were detected in blood too.

V shed 5 bases and J 8 bases; nucleotides not matched to a gene: 9. Germline CDR1 and CDR2: SEHNR and FQNEAQ (reference sequence). This CDR3 contains 14 residues. The study amplified TCR beta CDR3 regions using RNA transcripts. Following a first-round RT-PCR that used HTBI primers, a second-round multiplex PCR was carried out. Each CDR3 protein is one row after TCRdb ran MiXCR on the multiplex PCR reads. The sample lists 150,000 to 200,000 distinct CDR3 sequences, around two fifths seen once, with roughly 9% in the top ten. This clonotype was observed a few times. Its antigen is still unknown. A duration under 3 months, NOSPECS ≥4, CAS ≥3 and moderate-to-severe activity characterized the donors with ophthalmopathy.

Sequencing was done on a sample of peripheral blood. The receptor comes from a man aged 30 to 39 with Graves' ophthalmopathy. The chain recombines TRBV7-9 with TRBJ1-2; the match to TRBD1 covers 9 bases. The CDR3 DNA follows: TGTGCCAGCAGCCCCACAGGGGGCGCAGGAGGCTACACCTTC. Its protein product is CASSPTGGAGGYTF.